This paragraph reports one T cell receptor (beta chain). What it binds is not known. The data belong to a study of T cell responses to AZD1222 COVID-19 vaccine. This CDR3 spans 14 amino acids. The V and J ends lost 2 bases and 0 bases, in that order; junction bases with no gene match: 4. Germline CDR1 reads GTSNPN; CDR2 reads SVGIG (reference sequence). The data were produced by immunoSEQ multiplex PCR, yet TCRdb's version contains in-frame clones alone and is incomplete. The table shows 91,000 or so clones, with 80% to 95% occurring only once. Overall study findings and caveats: Clonal diversity may have been underestimated, and the donors were mostly white British, with more females than males. In the spike-specific TCR repertoire, nearly half reportedly target unmutated variant regions. AZD1222 recipients seropositive at baseline numbered only 5 or 6.

This specimen was peripheral blood, taken 28 days after the second AZD1222 dose. The chain links TRBV30 to TRBJ2-7; 7 nucleotides agree with TRBD2. The TCR comes from an adult who received the AZD1222 COVID-19 vaccine. For the CDR3, the DNA is TGTGCCTGGAGTCGGGGCGGGAGCTCCTACGAGCAGTACTTC. It encodes CAWSRGGSSYEQYF.